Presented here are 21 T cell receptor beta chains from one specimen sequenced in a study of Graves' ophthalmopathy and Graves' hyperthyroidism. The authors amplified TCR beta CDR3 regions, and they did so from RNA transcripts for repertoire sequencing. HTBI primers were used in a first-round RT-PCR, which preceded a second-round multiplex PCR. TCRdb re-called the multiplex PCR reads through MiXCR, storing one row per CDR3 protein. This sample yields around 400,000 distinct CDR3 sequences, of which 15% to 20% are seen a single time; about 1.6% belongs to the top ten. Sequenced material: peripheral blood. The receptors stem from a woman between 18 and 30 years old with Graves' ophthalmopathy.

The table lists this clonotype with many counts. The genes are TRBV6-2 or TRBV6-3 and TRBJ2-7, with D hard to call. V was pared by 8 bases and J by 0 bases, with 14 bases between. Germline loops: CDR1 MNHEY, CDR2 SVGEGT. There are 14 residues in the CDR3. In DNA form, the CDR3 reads TGTGCCAGCTGGGTCGGGCTGAGCTCCTACGAGCAGTACTTC. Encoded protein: CASWVGLSSYEQYF.

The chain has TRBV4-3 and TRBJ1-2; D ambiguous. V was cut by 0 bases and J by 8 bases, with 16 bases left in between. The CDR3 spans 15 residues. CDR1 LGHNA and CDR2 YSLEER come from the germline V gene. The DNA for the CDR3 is TGCGCCAGCAGCCAAGATAGCGGCTACCCTGGGGGCTACACCTTC. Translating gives CASSQDSGYPGGYTF.

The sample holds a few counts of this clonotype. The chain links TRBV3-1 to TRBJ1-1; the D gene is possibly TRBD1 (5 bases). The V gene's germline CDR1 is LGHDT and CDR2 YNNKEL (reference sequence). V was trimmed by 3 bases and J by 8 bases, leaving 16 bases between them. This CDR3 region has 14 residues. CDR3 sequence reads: CASSHLRSGEEAFF. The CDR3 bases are TGTGCCAGCAGCCACCTTAGGTCGGGGGAGGAAGCTTTCTTT.

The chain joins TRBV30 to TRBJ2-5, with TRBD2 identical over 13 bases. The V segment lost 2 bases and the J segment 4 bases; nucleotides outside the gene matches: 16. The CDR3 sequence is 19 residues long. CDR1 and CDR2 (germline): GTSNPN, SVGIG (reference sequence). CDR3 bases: TGTGCCTGGAGTCCTCTTGGGGGGGGACTAGCGGGGTCCCGAGAGACCCAGTACTTC. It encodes CAWSPLGGGLAGSRETQYF.

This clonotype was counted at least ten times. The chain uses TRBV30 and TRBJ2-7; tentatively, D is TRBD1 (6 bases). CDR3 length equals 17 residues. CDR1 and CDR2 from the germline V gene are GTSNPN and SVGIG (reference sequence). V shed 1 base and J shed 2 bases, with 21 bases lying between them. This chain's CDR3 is CAWSGIEATKGAYEQYF. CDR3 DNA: TGTGCCTGGAGTGGGATCGAGGCGACCAAGGGGGCCTACGAGCAGTACTTC.

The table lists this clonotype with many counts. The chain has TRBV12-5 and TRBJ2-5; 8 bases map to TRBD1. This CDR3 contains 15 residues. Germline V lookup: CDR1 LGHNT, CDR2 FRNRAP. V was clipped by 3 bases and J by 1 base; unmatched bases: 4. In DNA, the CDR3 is TGTGCTAGTGGTTTTGGCGACAGGGGCCAAGAGACCCAGTACTTC. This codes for CASGFGDRGQETQYF.

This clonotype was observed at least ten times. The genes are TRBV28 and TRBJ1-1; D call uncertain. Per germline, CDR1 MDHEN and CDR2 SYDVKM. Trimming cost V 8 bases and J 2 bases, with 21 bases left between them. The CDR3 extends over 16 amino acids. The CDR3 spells CASQTGGRGPNTEAFF. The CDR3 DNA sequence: TGTGCCAGCCAGACCGGAGGCCGCGGTCCTAACACTGAAGCTTTCTTT.

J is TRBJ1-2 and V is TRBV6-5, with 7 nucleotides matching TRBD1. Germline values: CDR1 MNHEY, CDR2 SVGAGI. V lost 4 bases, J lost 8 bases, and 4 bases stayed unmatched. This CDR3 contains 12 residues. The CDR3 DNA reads TGTGCCAGCAGTTCCCGGGGACAGGGCTACACCTTC. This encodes CASSSRGQGYTF.

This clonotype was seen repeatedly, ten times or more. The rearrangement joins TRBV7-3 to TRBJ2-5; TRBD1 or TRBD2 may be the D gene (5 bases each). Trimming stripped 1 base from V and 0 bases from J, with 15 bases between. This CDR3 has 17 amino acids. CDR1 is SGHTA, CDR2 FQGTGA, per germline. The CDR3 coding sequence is TGTGCCAGCAGCTTAATGGGTGGGGGATCGTACCAAGAGACCCAGTACTTC. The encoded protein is CASSLMGGGSYQETQYF.

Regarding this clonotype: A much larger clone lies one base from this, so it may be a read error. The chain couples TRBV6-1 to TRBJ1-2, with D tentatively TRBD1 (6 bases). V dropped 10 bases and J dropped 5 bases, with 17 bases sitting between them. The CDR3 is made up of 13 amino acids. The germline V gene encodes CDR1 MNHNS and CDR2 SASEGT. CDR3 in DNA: TGTGCCATCAGAACCGGGGGCTATTATGGCTACACCTTC. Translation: CAIRTGGYYGYTF.

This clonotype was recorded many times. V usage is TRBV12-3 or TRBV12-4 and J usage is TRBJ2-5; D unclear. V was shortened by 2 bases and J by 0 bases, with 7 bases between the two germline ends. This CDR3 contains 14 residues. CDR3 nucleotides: TGTGCCAGCAGTTTACAATCTCACCAAGAGACCCAGTACTTC. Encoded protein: CASSLQSHQETQYF.

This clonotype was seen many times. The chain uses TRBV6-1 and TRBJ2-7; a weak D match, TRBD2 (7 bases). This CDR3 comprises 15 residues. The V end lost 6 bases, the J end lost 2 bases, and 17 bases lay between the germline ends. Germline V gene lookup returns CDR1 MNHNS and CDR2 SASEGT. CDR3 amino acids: CASSVGQGGAYEQYF. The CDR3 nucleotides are TGTGCCAGCAGCGTGGGACAAGGGGGGGCCTACGAGCAGTACTTC.

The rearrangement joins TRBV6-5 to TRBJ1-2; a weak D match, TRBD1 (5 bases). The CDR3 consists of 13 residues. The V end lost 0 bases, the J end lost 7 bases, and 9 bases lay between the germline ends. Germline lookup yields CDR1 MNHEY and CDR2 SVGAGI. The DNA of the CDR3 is TGTGCCAGCAGTTACTCGATAGGGGCTGGCTACACCTTC. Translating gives CASSYSIGAGYTF.

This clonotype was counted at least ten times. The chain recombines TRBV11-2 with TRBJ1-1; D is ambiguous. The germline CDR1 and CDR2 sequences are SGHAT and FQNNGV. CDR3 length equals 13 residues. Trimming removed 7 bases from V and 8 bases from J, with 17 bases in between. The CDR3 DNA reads TGTGCCAGCACCCTAAGTCGAGGGATCGAAGCTTTCTTT. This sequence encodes CASTLSRGIEAFF.

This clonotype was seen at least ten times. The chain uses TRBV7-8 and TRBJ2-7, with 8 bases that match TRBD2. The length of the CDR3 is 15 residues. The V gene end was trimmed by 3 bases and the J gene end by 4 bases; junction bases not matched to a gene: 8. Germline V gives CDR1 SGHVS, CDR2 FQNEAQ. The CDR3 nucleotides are TGTGCCAGCAGCTTGGTCCGGGAGGGCCAATACGAGCAGTACTTC. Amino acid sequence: CASSLVREGQYEQYF. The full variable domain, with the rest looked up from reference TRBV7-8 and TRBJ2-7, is GAGVSQSPRYKVAKRGQDVALRCDPISGHVSLFWYQQALGQGPEFLTYFQNEAQLDKSGLPSDRFFAERPEGSVSTLKIQRTQQEDSAVYLCASSLVREGQYEQYFGPGTRLTVT.

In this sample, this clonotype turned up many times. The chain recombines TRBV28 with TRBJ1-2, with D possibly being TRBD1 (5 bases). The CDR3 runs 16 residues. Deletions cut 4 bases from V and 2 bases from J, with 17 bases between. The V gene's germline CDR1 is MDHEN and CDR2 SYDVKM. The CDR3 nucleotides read TGTGCCAGCAGTTGGATGGGCGGGAGGGGAAACTATGGCTACACCTTC. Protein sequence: CASSWMGGRGNYGYTF.

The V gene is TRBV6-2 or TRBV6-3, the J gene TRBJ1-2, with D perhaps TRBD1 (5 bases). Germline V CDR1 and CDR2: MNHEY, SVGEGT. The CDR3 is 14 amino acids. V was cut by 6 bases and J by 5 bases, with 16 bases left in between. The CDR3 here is CASSQGILRYGYTF. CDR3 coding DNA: TGTGCCAGCAGCCAGGGAATTCTGCGATATGGCTACACCTTC.

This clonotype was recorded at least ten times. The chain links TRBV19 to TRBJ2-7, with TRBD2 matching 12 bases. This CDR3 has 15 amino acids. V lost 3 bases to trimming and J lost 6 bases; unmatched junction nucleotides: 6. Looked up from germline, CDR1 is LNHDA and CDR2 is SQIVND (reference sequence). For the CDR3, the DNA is TGTGCCAGTAGTATCAGACTAGCGGGAGATGGCGAGCAGTACTTC. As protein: CASSIRLAGDGEQYF.

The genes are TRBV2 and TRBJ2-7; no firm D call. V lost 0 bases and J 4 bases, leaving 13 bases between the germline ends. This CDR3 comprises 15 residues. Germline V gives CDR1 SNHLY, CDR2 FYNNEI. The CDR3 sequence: CASSEASDETYEQYF. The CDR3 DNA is TGTGCCAGCAGTGAAGCCTCGGACGAAACTTACGAGCAGTACTTC.

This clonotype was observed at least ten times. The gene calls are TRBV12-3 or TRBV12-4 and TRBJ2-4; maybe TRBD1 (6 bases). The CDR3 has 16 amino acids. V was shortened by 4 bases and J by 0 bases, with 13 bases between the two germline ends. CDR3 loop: CASSWRGGIAKNIQYF. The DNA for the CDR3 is TGTGCCAGCAGTTGGAGAGGGGGTATAGCCAAAAACATTCAGTACTTC.

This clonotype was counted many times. The CDR3 protein is CASSPQGVVNTGELFF. In nucleotides, the CDR3 is TGTGCCAGCAGCCCCCAGGGGGTGGTGAACACCGGGGAGCTGTTTTTT. The chain joins TRBV11-1 to TRBJ2-2; 7 nucleotides align to TRBD1. CDR3 length equals 16 residues. CDR1 and CDR2 (germline): SGHAT, FQDESV (reference sequence). V gave up 5 bases and J gave up 1 base; unmatched junction bases: 7.